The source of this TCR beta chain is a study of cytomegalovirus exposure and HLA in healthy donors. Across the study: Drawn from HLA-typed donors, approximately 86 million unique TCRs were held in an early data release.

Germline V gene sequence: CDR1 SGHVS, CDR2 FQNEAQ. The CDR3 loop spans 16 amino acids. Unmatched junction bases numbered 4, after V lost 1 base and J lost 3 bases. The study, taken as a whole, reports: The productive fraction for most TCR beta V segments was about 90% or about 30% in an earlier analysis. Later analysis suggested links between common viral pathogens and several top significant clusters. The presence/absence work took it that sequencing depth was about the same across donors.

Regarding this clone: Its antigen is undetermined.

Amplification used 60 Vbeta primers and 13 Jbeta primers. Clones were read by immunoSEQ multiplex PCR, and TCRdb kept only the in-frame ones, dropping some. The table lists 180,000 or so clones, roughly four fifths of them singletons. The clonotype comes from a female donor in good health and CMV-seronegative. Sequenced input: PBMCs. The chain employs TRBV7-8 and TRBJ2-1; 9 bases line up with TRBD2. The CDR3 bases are TGTGCCAGCAGCTTAGTACCGACTAGCGGCTACAATGAGCAGTTCTTC. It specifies CASSLVPTSGYNEQFF.